Below, one T cell receptor (beta chain) is given with its context. TCRdb's table, derived via immunoSEQ multiplex PCR, lists solely in-frame clones and lacks some. The repertoire holds about 370,000 clones, around 87% seen once, with 8.5% to 12% in the top ten. This sample was included in a study of blood T cell repertoires in COVID-19. V was pared by 10 bases and J by 8 bases, with 25 bases between. This CDR3 spans 15 amino acids. Germline assignment: CDR1 SGDLS and CDR2 YYNGEE. The genes are TRBV9 and TRBJ2-1; TRBD2 might be the D (7 bases). This clonotype was obtained from a woman aged 25 to 39 with COVID-19, enrolled during active disease. The sequenced material came from peripheral blood. The CDR3, as DNA: TGTGCCCGCCGCGCGTGGGGGGGCGGGGGCGATGAGCAGTTCTTC. Its translation is CARRAWGGGGDEQFF.